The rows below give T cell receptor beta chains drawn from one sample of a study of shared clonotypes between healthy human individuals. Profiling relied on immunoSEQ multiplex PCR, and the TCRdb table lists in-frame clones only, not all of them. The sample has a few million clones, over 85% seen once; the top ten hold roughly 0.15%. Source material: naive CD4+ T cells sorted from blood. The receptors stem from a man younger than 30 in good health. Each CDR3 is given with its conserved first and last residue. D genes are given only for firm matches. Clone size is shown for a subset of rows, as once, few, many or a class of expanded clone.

TGTGCCAGCTCACCAGGACAGGGGATAGATACGCAGTATTTT,CASSPGQGIDTQYF,TRBD1,-,TRBV18,TRBJ2-3
TGTGCCAGCAGTTTATTCCCCAGGGGAAAGACAGATGGCTACACCTTC,CASSLFPRGKTDGYTF,-,once,TRBV28,TRBJ1-2
TGCGCCAGCAGCCCCCGCAGGTGGGGGGGGAAAGAGACCCAGTACTTC,CASSPRRWGGKETQYF,TRBD2,-,TRBV5-1,TRBJ2-5
TGTGCCAGCAAGGGACAGTCGCAGGGGAACACTGAAGCTTTCTTT,CASKGQSQGNTEAFF,TRBD1,-,TRBV6-1,TRBJ1-1
TGTGCCATCAGTGAAGGATTCGAGCAGTACTTC,CAISEGFEQYF,-,-,TRBV10-3,TRBJ2-7
TGTGCCTGGAGTCAGGACAGGGGGTCCAACACTGAAGCTTTCTTT,CAWSQDRGSNTEAFF,TRBD1,-,TRBV30,TRBJ1-1
TGTGCCTGGGGTCTAGGGAGCTCTGGAAACACCATATATTTT,CAWGLGSSGNTIYF,-,-,TRBV30,TRBJ1-3
TGTGCCAGCAGCTTCACTAGCGGTTCCTACGAGCAGTACTTC,CASSFTSGSYEQYF,TRBD2,once,TRBV7-2,TRBJ2-7
TGTGCCAGCAGTTTTTATCCGGGCCAGGGCGGCTACGAGCAGTACTTC,CASSFYPGQGGYEQYF,-,-,TRBV27,TRBJ2-7
TGCGCCAGCAGCCAAGATTTGTCCGGCAGAGGGGGAAACACCATATATTTT,CASSQDLSGRGGNTIYF,-,-,TRBV4-3,TRBJ1-3
TGTGCCAGCAGCTCGCGCGGGGGGCCCCAAGAGACCCAGTACTTC,CASSSRGGPQETQYF,TRBD2,-,TRBV7-3,TRBJ2-5
TGTGCCAGCAGCTTCGGACAGACGACCTCCTACGAGCAGTACTTC,CASSFGQTTSYEQYF,-,-,TRBV7-9,TRBJ2-7
TGTGCCAGCAGCGTAAACACACAAATCGGCGGGGAGCTGTTTTTT,CASSVNTQIGGELFF,-,-,TRBV9,TRBJ2-2
TGTGCCAGCACACCCACACGGAATCTAGGTGAAGCTTTCTTT,CASTPTRNLGEAFF,-,-,TRBV6-1,TRBJ1-1